The TCR beta chain under discussion was sequenced for a study of T cells in Graves' hyperthyroidism and ophthalmopathy. Overall study findings and caveats: Ophthalmopathy onset followed model prediction by a median about seven months. Blood samples included most of the expanded thyroid clonotypes exceeding 0.001.

RNA transcripts were the template for amplifying TCR beta CDR3 regions. Initially, a first-round RT-PCR of the TCR CDR3 employed the HTBI primer set. In TCRdb, the multiplex PCR reads were re-called with MiXCR into one record per CDR3 protein. The sample includes some 800,000 distinct CDR3 sequences, roughly 37% seen only once; the top ten take approximately 8.7%. This clonotype was detected a few times. Its antigen is unidentified. Researchers defined stable Graves' hyperthyroidism as no ophthalmopathy progression within 18 months. V gave up 5 bases and J gave up 4 bases; unmatched junction bases: 8. CDR1 MNHNS and CDR2 SASEGT come from the germline V gene. The CDR3 loop spans 16 amino acids.

This clonotype was sampled from a man younger than 35 with Graves' hyperthyroidism. The sample consisted of blood. This chain links TRBV6-1 with TRBJ2-5, with TRBD2 identical over 12 bases. The CDR3 loop reads CASSFPTSGSGETQYF. DNA of the CDR3: TGTGCCAGCAGTTTCCCGACTAGCGGGAGCGGAGAGACCCAGTACTTC.